This T cell receptor beta chain appears in the sequencing data of a study of response to subunit inactivated influenza vaccine. Study-level points and caveats: Only a handful of new T cells, the authors suggested, are recruited with each seasonal influenza vaccination.

TCRdb re-called the RT-PCR reads with MiXCR, one entry per CDR3 protein. The sample yields fewer than 550,000 distinct CDR3 sequences, approximately 24% seen once. Turning to this clonotype: Its specificity is unknown.

CDR3 length: 15 residues. Germline lookup yields CDR1 DFQATT and CDR2 SNEGSKA (reference sequence). V lost 6 bases and J lost 3; bases outside the gene matches: 9. The sample here was CD4+ T cells sorted from PBMCs, taken roughly 5 days after vaccination. The receptor's source is a man aged 45-65 years who received an inactivated influenza vaccine. The V call is TRBV20-1, the J call TRBJ2-2; 8 bases fit TRBD2. In DNA form, the CDR3 reads TGCAGTGCCGTCTACGGGGGGGGCGACACCGGGGAGCTGTTTTTT. It specifies CSAVYGGGDTGELFF.